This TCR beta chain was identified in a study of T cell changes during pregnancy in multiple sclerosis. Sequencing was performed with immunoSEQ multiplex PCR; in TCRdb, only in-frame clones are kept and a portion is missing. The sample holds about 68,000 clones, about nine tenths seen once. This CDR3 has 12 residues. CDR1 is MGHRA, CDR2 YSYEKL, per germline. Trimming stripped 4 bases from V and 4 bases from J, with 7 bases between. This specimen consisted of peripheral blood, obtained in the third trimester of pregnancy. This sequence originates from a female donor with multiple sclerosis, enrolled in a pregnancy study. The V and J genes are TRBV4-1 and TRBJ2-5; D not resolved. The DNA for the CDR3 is TGCGCCAGCAGCCCGGTCGGAGAGACCCAGTACTTC. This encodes CASSPVGETQYF.